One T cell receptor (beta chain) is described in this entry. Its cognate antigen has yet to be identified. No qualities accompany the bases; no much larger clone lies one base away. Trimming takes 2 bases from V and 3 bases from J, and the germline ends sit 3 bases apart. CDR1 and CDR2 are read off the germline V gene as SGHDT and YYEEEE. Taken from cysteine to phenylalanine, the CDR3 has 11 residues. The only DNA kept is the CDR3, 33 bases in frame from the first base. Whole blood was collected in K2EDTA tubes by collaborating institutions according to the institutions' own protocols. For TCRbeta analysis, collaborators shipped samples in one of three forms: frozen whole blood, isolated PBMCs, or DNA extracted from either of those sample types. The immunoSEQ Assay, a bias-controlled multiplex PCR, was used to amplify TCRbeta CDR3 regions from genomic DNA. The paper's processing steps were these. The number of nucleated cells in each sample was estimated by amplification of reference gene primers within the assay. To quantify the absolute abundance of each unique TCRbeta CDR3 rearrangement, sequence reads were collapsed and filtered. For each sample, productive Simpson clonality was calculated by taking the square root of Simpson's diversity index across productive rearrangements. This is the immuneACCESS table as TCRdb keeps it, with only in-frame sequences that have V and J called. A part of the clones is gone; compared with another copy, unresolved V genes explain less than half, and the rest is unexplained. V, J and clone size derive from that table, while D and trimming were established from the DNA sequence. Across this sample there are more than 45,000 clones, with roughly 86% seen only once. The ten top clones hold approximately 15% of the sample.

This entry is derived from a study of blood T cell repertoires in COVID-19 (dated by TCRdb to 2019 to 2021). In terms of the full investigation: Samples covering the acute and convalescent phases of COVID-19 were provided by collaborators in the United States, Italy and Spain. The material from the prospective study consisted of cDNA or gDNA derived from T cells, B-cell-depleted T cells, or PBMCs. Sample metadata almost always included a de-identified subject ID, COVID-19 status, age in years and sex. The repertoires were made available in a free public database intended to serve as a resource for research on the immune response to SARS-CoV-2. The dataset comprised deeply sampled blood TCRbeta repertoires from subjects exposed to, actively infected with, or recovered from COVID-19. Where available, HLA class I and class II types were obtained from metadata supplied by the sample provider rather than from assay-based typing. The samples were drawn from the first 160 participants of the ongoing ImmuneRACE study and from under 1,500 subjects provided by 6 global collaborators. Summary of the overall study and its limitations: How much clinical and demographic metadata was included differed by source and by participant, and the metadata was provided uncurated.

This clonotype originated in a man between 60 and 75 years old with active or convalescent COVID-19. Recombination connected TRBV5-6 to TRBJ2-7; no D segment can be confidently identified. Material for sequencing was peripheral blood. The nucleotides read TGTGCCAGCAGCTTTTACTACGAGCAGTACTTC. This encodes CASSFYYEQYF.